One TCR beta chain is described in this entry. This CDR3 spans 12 amino acids. V was trimmed by 5 bases and J by 10 bases, leaving 9 bases between them. Germline lookup yields CDR1 SGHTA and CDR2 FQGNSA. Measured with immunoSEQ multiplex PCR; TCRdb has only the in-frame clones, and not every one. The table has under 20,000 clones, about 89% seen once. This sample was taken from a study of graft-versus-host responses after intestinal transplantation. Study-wide background: Among the recipients, all got anti-thymocyte globulin induction and then tacrolimus and steroids for around 3 years.

Sequencing was performed on bone marrow, taken around 120 days after intestinal transplantation. The origin of this receptor is a human patient who received an intestinal transplant, so some T cells may come from the graft donor. The V call is TRBV7-2, the J call TRBJ1-6; D uncertain. CDR3 bases: TGTGCCAGCAGCGTCACGCAGTCACCCCTCCACTTT. Translated: CASSVTQSPLHF.